This passage covers 7 T cell receptor beta chains from one sample sequenced in a study of T cell responses to AZD1222 COVID-19 vaccine (dated by TCRdb to about 2021). Receptors were amplified or captured by the immunoSEQ multiplex PCR assay. The source is immuneACCESS, and TCRdb retained only in-frame sequences with V and J called. Part of the clones is not carried over; for the studies checked, unresolved V genes explain less than half of this, and the remainder is unexplained. The sample records around 170,000 clones, roughly 91% of which are singletons. The ten largest account for roughly 0.99% of the sample. The time point label for this specimen denotes: baseline before first vaccination. The specimen comprised peripheral blood, sampled on day 0 of AZD1222 vaccination. The receptor set was obtained from an adult in good health.

The chain employs TRBV27 and TRBJ2-7; TRBD1 might be the D (6 bases). Germline V gene lookup returns CDR1 MNHEY and CDR2 SMNVEV (reference sequence). This CDR3 has 13 amino acids. The V gene lost 0 bases and the J gene lost 7 bases, with 10 bases spanning the gap. The CDR3 DNA reads TGTGCCAGCAGTTTATCCCCACAGGGTGAGCAGTACTTC. Translation: CASSLSPQGEQYF.

This clone was observed a handful of times. The chain couples TRBV29-1 to TRBJ2-3; D remains ambiguous. V lost 4 bases to trimming and J lost 0 bases, with 8 bases between them. Germline lookup yields CDR1 SQVTM and CDR2 ANQGSEA. This CDR3 contains 13 residues. CDR3: CSVGQASTDTQYF. CDR3 nucleotides: TGCAGCGTTGGGCAAGCTAGCACAGATACGCAGTATTTT.

The chain joins TRBV2 to TRBJ2-2, with a tentative D call TRBD2 (5 bases). Germline CDR1 and CDR2: SNHLY and FYNNEI. V shed 3 bases and J shed 3 bases, with 11 bases lying between them. The CDR3 is 15 residues long. The CDR3 bases are TGTGCCAGCAGTGAGCGGGCTCGGGACACCGGGGAGCTGTTTTTT. It codes for CASSERARDTGELFF. The full variable domain, its missing parts supplied by reference TRBV2 and TRBJ2-2, is EPEVTQTPSHQVTQMGQEVILRCVPISNHLYFYWYRQILGQKVEFLVSFYNNEISEKSEIFDDQFSVERPDGSNFTLKIRSTKLEDSAMYFCASSERARDTGELFFGEGSRLTVL.

The rearrangement uses TRBV6-1 and TRBJ2-3, with no clear D. CDR1 MNHNS and CDR2 SASEGT come from the germline V gene. Between the trimmed V and J ends, which lost 3 bases and 5 bases, there was a span of 3 bases. The CDR3 runs 11 residues. The CDR3 loop reads CASSDRDTQYF. The CDR3, as DNA: TGTGCCAGCAGTGACAGAGATACGCAGTATTTT.

The table lists this clone with a count of one. The chain joins TRBV3-1 (or the pseudogene TRBV3-2) to TRBJ2-1; TRBD2 matches at 13 bases. V shed 4 bases and J 6 bases; nucleotides not matched to a gene: 3. CDR3 size: 15 residues. Germline CDR1 reads LGHDT; CDR2 reads YNNKEL (reference sequence). CDR3 sequence (DNA): TGTGCCAGCAGCCCGGGACTAGCGGGGCTCAATGAGCAGTTCTTC. Encoded protein: CASSPGLAGLNEQFF.

This clone has just a few counts. The rearrangement joins TRBV6-6 to TRBJ1-2; no reliable D call. Trimming removed 0 bases from V and 6 bases from J, with 11 bases in between. This CDR3 has 14 amino acids. Germline V gene lookup returns CDR1 MNHNY and CDR2 SVGAGI (reference sequence). CDR3 nucleotide sequence: TGTGCCAGCAGTTACTCGATAGCCAGCCATGGCTACACCTTC. Amino acid sequence: CASSYSIASHGYTF.

This sequence joins TRBV18 and TRBJ2-3; D is possibly TRBD2 (5 bases). The ends were cut back, 8 bases at V and 4 bases at J, with 7 bases in the middle. This CDR3 region has 11 residues. CDR1 is KGHSH and CDR2 is LQKENI in the germline V gene. The CDR3 DNA follows: TGTGCCAGCCAGAGGGCAGATACGCAGTATTTT. It encodes CASQRADTQYF. Variable domain in full (rest from reference TRBV18 and TRBJ2-3): NAGVMQNPRHLVRRRGQEARLRCSPMKGHSHVYWYRQLPEEGLKFMVYLQKENIIDESGMPKERFSAEFPKEGPSILRIQQVVRGDSAAYFCASQRADTQYFGPGTRLTVL.